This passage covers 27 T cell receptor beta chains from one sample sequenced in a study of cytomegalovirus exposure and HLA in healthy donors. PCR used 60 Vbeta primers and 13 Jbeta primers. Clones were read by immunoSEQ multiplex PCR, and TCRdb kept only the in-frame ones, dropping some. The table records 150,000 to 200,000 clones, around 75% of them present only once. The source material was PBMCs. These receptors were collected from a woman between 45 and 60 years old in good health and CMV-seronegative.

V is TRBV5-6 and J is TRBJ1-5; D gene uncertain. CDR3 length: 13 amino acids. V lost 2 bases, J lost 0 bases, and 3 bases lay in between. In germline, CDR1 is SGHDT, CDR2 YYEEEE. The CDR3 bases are TGTGCCAGCAGCTTCGGTAGCAATCAGCCCCAGCATTTT. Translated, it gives CASSFGSNQPQHF.

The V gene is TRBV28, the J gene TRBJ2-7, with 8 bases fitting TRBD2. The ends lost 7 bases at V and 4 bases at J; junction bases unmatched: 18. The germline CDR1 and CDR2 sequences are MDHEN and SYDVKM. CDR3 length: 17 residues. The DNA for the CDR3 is TGTGCCAGCATCTCATCTACGGGGGGGCAGAACTCTTACGAGCAGTACTTC. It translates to CASISSTGGQNSYEQYF. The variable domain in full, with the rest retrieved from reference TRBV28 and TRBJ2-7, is DVKVTQSSRYLVKRTGEKVFLECVQDMDHENMFWYRQDPGLGLRLIYFSYDVKMKEKGDIPEGYSVSREKKERFSLILESASTNQTSMYLCASISSTGGQNSYEQYFGPGTRLTVT.

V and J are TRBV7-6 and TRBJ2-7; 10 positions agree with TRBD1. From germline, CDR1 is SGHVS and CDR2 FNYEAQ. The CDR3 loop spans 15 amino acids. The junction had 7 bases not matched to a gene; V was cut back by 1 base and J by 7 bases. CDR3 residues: CASSLGAGQGWEQYF. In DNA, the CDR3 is TGTGCCAGCAGCTTAGGGGCGGGACAGGGGTGGGAGCAGTACTTC.

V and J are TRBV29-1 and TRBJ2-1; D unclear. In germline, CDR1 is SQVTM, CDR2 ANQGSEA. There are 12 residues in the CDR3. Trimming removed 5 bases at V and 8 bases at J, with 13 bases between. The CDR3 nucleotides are TGCAGCGTTCAAGTCGTCTCCGATGAGCAGTTCTTC. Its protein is CSVQVVSDEQFF.

CDR3 in DNA: TGTGCCAGCGCGGTAACGGGACTCAGTAATTCACCCCTCCACTTT. Its translation is CASAVTGLSNSPLHF. The rearrangement links TRBV5-4 to TRBJ1-6; maybe TRBD1 (5 bases). CDR3 length: 15 residues. V gave up 7 bases and J gave up 6 bases, with 17 bases separating them. Looked up from germline, CDR1 is SGHNT and CDR2 is YYREEE (reference sequence).

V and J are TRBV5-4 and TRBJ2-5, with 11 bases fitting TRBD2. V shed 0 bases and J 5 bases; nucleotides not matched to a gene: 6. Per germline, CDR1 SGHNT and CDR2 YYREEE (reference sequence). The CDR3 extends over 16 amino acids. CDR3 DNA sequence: TGTGCCAGCAGCTTGGTTAGCGGGAGGGCCAGTGAGACCCAGTACTTC. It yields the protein CASSLVSGRASETQYF.

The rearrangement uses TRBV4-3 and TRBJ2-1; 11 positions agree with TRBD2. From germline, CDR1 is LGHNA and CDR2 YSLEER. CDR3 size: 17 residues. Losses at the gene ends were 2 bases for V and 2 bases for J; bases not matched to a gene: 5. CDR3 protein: CASSQFLAGGPYNEQFF. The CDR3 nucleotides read TGCGCCAGCAGCCAATTCTTAGCGGGAGGGCCCTACAATGAGCAGTTCTTC.

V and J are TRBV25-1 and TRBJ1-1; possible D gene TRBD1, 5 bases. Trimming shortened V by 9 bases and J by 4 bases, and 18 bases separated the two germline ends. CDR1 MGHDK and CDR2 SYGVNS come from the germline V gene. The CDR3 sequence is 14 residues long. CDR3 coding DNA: TGTGCCAGAAATGGGGGGGGTTCTCGCACTGAAGCTTTCTTT. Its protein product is CARNGGGSRTEAFF.

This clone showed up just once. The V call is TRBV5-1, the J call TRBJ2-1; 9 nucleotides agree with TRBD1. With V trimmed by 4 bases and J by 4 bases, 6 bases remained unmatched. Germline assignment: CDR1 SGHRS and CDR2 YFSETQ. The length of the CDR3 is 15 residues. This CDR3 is CASSPWDRAYNEQFF. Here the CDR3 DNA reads TGCGCCAGCAGCCCTTGGGACAGGGCATACAATGAGCAGTTCTTC. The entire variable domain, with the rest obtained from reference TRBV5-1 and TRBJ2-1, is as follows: KAGVTQTPRYLIKTRGQQVTLSCSPISGHRSVSWYQQTPGQGLQFLFEYFSETQRNKGNFPGRFSGRQFSNSRSEMNVSTLELGDSALYLCASSPWDRAYNEQFFGPGTRLTVL.

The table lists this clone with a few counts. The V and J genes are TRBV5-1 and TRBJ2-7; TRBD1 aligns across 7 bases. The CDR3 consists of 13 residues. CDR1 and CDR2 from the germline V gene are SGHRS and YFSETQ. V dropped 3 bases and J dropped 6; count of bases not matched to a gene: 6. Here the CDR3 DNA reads TGCGCCAGCAGCTACCAGACAGGGCTCGAGCAGTACTTC. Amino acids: CASSYQTGLEQYF.

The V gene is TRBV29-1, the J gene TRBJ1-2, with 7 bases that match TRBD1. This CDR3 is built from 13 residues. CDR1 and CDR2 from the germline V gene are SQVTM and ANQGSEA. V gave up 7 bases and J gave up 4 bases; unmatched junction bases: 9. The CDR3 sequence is CSAETGNIYGYTF. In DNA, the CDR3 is TGCAGCGCAGAGACAGGGAACATCTATGGCTACACCTTC. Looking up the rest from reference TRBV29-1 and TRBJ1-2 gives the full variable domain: SAVISQKPSRDICQRGTSLTIQCQVDSQVTMMFWYRQQPGQSLTLIATANQGSEATYESGFVIDKFPISRPNLTFSTLTVSNMSPEDSSIYLCSAETGNIYGYTFGSGTRLTVV.

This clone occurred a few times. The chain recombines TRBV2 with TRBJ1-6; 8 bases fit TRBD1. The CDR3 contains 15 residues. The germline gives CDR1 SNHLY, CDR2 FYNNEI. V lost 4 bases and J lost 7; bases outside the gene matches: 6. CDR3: CASSVGDRPNSPLHF. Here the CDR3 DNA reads TGTGCCAGCAGTGTAGGGGACAGGCCAAATTCACCCCTCCACTTT.

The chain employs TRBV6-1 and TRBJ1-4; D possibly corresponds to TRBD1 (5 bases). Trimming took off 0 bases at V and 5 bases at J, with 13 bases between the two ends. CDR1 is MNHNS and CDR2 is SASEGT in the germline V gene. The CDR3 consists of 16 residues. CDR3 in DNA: TGTGCCAGCAGTGAAGCCTACTATAGGGGAAATGAAAAACTGTTTTTT. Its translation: CASSEAYYRGNEKLFF.

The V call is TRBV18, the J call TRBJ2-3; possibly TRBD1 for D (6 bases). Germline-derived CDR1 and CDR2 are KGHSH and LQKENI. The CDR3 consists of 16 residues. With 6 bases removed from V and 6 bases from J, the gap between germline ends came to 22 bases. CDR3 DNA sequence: TGTGCCAGCTCCCAATATCTCGGACAGATGGGGGATACGCAGTATTTT. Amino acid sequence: CASSQYLGQMGDTQYF.

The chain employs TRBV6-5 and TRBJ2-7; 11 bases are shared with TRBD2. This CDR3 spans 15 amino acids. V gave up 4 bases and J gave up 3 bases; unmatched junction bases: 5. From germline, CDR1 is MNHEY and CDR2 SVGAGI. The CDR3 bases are TGTGCCAGCAGTTCCCCGGGACTAGCGGTCTACGAGCAGTACTTC. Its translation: CASSSPGLAVYEQYF.

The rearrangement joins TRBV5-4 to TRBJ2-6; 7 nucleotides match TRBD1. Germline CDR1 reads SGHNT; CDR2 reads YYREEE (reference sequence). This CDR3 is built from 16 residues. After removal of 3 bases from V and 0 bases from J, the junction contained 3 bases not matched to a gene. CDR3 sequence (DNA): TGTGCCAGCAGCTCGGGACAGAGCTCTGGGGCCAACGTCCTGACTTTC. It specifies CASSSGQSSGANVLTF.

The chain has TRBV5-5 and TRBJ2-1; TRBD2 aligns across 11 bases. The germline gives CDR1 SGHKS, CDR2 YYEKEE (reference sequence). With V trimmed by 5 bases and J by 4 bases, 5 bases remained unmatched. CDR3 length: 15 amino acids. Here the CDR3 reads CASRLTSGGYNEQFF. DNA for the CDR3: TGTGCCAGCAGGCTTACTAGCGGGGGTTACAATGAGCAGTTCTTC. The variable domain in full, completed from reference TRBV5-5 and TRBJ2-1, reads DAGVTQSPTHLIKTRGQQVTLRCSPISGHKSVSWYQQVLGQGPQFIFQYYEKEERGRGNFPDRFSARQFPNYSSELNVNALLLGDSALYLCASRLTSGGYNEQFFGPGTRLTVL.

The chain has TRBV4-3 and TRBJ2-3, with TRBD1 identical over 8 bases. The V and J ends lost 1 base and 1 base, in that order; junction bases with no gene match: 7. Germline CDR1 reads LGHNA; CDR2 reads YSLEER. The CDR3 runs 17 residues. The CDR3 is CASSQGNLDRGTDTQYF. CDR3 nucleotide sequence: TGCGCCAGCAGCCAAGGGAATCTGGACAGGGGCACAGATACGCAGTATTTT.

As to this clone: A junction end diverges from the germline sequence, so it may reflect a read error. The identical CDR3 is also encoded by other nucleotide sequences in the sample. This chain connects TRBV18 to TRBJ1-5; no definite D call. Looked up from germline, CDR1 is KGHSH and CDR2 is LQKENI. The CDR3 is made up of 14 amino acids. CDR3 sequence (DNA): TGCGCCAGCTCCGCAGATTATAGCAATCAGCCCCAGCATTTT. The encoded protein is CASSADYSNQPQHF.

This CDR3 is CASSWQRESDTQYF. In nucleotides, the CDR3 is TGCGCCAGCAGCTGGCAGCGGGAGTCCGATACGCAGTATTTT. The chain links TRBV5-1 to TRBJ2-3; 8 nucleotides agree with TRBD2. The germline gives CDR1 SGHRS, CDR2 YFSETQ. Trimming at V came to 3 bases and at J to 6 bases, leaving 6 bases not matched to a gene. The CDR3 loop spans 14 amino acids.

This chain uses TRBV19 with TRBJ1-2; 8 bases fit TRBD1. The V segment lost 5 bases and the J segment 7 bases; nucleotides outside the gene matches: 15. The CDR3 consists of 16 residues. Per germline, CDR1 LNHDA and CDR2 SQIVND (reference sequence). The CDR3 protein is CASSLWTGRAESGYTF. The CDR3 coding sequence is TGTGCCAGTAGTCTTTGGACAGGGCGGGCGGAGTCTGGCTACACCTTC.

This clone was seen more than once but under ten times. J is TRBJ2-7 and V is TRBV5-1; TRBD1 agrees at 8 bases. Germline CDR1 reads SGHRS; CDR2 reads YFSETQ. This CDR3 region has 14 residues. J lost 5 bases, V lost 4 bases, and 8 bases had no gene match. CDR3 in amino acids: CASSPLPGQDEQYF. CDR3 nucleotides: TGCGCCAGCAGCCCTCTCCCGGGACAGGACGAGCAGTACTTC.

CDR3 protein: CASSLELTGELFF. The DNA of the CDR3 is TGTGCCAGCAGCTTAGAACTCACCGGGGAGCTGTTTTTT. The chain combines TRBV7-9 with TRBJ2-2; D gene unclear. This CDR3 is built from 13 residues. The germline V and J ends were trimmed by 1 base and 4 bases, with 4 bases remaining between them. Germline CDR1 is SEHNR and CDR2 is FQNEAQ (reference sequence).

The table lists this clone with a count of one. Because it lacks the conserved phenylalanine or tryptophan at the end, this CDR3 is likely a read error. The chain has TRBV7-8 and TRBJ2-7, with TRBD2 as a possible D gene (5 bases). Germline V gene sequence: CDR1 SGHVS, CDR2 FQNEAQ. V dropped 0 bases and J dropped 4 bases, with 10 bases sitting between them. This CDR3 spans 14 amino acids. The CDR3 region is CASSLARRDYEQYL. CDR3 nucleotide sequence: TGTGCCAGCAGCTTAGCGCGTCGGGATTACGAGCAGTACCTC.

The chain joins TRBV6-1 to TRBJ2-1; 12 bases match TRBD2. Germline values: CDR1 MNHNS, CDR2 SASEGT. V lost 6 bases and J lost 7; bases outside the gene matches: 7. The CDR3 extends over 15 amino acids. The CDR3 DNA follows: TGTGCCAGCAGGCTGACTAGCGGGAGCCGTAATGAGCAGTTCTTC. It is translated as CASRLTSGSRNEQFF.

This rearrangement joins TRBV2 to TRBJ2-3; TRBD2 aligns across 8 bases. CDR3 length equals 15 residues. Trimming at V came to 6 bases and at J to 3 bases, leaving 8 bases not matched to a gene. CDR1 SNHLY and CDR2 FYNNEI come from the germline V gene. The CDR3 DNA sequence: TGTGCCAGCAGCCCGGGACTAGAGAATACAGATACGCAGTATTTT. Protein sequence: CASSPGLENTDTQYF.

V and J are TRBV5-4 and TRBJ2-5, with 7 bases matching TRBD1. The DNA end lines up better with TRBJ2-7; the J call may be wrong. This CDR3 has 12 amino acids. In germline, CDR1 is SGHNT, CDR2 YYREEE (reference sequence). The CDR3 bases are TGTGCCAGCAGAGGACAGGACTACGAGCAGTACTTC. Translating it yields CASRGQDYEQYF.